This T cell receptor (beta chain) was captured by sequencing in a study of shared clonotypes between healthy human individuals. As regards this clone: The antigen is unknown.

The study, taken as a whole, reports: Clonotypes shared by all four sorted-subset donors had higher generation probabilities than non-shared clonotypes.

Naive CD8 cells lacked CD45RO, underwent positive selection for CCR7 and left out terminally differentiated effector memory CD45RA+ cells. Participating donors were healthy, HIV-negative adults free of recent acute infections or vaccinations. Caucasian adults living in Nashville, Tennessee, provided all samples. CDR3 length: 14 amino acids. With 5 bases clipped from V and 6 bases from J, the junction kept 5 bases outside the gene matches. Germline-derived CDR1 and CDR2 are SNHLY and FYNNEI. Some clones are missing from TCRdb's copy, which holds only in-frame ones; the method was immunoSEQ multiplex PCR. The sample has more than 2 million clones, 80% to 95% seen once.

Input material: naive CD8+ T cells from PBMCs. The V gene is TRBV2, the J gene TRBJ1-5, with 9 positions matching TRBD1. This clonotype was sampled from a man in his late teens or twenties in good health. Some clones in this sample may be carry-over from other donors' samples. DNA of the CDR3: TGTGCCAGCAGTTCCGGGACAGGGTTTCAGCCCCAGCATTTT. This sequence encodes CASSSGTGFQPQHF.